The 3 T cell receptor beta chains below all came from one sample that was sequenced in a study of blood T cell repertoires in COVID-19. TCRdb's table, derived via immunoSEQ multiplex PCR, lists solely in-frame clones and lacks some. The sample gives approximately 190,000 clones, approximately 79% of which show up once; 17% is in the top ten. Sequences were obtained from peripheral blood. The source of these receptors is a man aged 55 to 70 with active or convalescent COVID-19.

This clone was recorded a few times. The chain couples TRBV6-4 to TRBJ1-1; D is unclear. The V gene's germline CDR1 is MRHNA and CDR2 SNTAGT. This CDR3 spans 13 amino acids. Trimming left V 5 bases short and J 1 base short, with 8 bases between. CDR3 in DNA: TGTGCCAGCAGTCTGGGAGAGAACACTGAAGCTTTCTTT. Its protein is CASSLGENTEAFF.

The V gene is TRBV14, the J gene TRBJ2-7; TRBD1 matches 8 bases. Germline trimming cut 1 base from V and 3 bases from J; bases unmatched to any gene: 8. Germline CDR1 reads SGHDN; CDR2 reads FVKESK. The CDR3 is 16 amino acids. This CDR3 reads CASSQGTGQGYYEQYF. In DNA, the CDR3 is TGTGCCAGCAGCCAAGGTACAGGACAGGGCTACTACGAGCAGTACTTC.

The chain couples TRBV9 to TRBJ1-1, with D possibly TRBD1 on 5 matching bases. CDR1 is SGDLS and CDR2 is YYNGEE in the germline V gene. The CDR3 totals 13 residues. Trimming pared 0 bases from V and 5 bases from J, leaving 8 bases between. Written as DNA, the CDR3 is TGTGCCAGCAGCGTAGAGGAGGGGACTGAAGCTTTCTTT. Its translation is CASSVEEGTEAFF. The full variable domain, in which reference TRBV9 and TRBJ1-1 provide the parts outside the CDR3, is DSGVTQTPKHLITATGQRVTLRCSPRSGDLSVYWYQQSLDQGLQFLIQYYNGEERAKGNILERFSAQQFPDLHSELNLSSLELGDSALYFCASSVEEGTEAFFGQGTRLTVV.